This T cell receptor beta chain stems from a study of blood T cell repertoires in COVID-19. Original processing notes: Using reference gene primer amplification, nucleated cell counts were estimated. This table comes from immunoSEQ multiplex PCR, and its TCRdb copy is limited to in-frame clones, with some not included. V and J calls and clone size are copied from that table; D and trimming were computed from the DNA. Found here are roughly 250,000 clones, 85% to 95% of them singletons; the top ten hold 1.5% to 2%. The CDR3 extends over 15 amino acids. Between the trimmed V and J ends, which lost 3 bases and 4 bases, there was a span of 12 bases. The germline V gene has CDR1 ENHRY and CDR2 SYGVKD.

The TCR originated in a woman aged 18-30 years who had recovered from COVID-19. Material for sequencing was PBMCs or T cells enriched from blood (not recorded which). The J gene is TRBJ1-4, the V gene TRBV10-3; perhaps TRBD1 as D (6 bases). The CDR3 bases are TGTGCCATCAGTGACTGGGGGCCAGGTAATGAAAAACTGTTTTTT. It encodes CAISDWGPGNEKLFF.